The rows below give T cell receptor beta chains drawn from one sample of a study of cytomegalovirus exposure and HLA in healthy donors. Sequencing used immunoSEQ multiplex PCR; TCRdb keeps in-frame clones, though not all of them. The table shows roughly 130,000 clones, with 79% occurring only once. The material sequenced was PBMCs. The receptors were sampled from a man younger than 35 in good health and CMV-seronegative. The CDR3 runs from the conserved cysteine through the conserved F or W. The D gene is left open where the match is weak. The size entry is marked missing in some rows and otherwise reads once, few, many or a size class.

TRBV6-4	14	few	TRBJ1-6	NA	CASSPDSLLSPLHF	TGTGCCAGCAGCCCGGACAGCTTATTATCACCCCTCCACTTT
TRBV15	16	NA	TRBJ1-1	TRBD1	CATNPGTGEMNTEAFF	TGTGCCACCAACCCCGGGACAGGGGAAATGAACACTGAAGCTTTCTTT
TRBV19	16	NA	TRBJ1-5	NA	CASSIDPARNGQPQHF	TGTGCCAGTAGTATAGATCCGGCCAGGAATGGTCAGCCCCAGCATTTT
TRBV4-1	15	once	TRBJ1-5	NA	CASSQLDSGNQPQHF	TGCGCCAGCAGCCAATTGGACAGCGGCAATCAGCCCCAGCATTTT
TRBV18	14	NA	TRBJ2-3	TRBD2	CASSLGGGADTQYF	TGTGCCAGCTCCCTCGGGGGGGGAGCAGATACGCAGTATTTT
TRBV6-6	15	NA	TRBJ2-2	NA	CASSYPQGLSGELFF	TGTGCCAGCAGTTACCCACAGGGACTATCGGGGGAGCTGTTTTTT
TRBV11-3	15	few	TRBJ2-1	TRBD2	CASSPGLADNNEQFF	TGTGCCAGCAGCCCTGGACTAGCGGACAACAATGAGCAGTTCTTC
TRBV2	11	NA	TRBJ1-2	NA	CASKNRHGYTF	TGTGCCAGCAAGAACAGGCATGGCTACACCTTC
TRBV5-6	17	NA	TRBJ2-3	NA	CASSLEVSGESTDTQYF	TGTGCCAGCAGCTTGGAGGTGTCTGGAGAGAGCACAGATACGCAGTATTTT
TRBV5-6	14	NA	TRBJ1-5	NA	CASSLWSAGQPQHF	TGTGCCAGCAGCCTCTGGAGTGCGGGTCAGCCCCAGCATTTT
TRBV27	16	few	TRBJ1-5	TRBD1	CASRPGQGAPNQPQHF	TGTGCCAGCAGACCGGGACAGGGGGCGCCAAATCAGCCCCAGCATTTT
TRBV2	12	NA	TRBJ2-3	NA	CASSELADTQYF	TGTGCCAGCAGTGAACTTGCAGATACGCAGTATTTT
TRBV9	14	NA	TRBJ2-5	TRBD2	CASSPSGGYRTQYF	TGTGCCAGCAGCCCATCGGGGGGATATAGGACCCAGTACTTC
TRBV7-9	14	NA	TRBJ2-7	TRBD1	CASSLTGGLDEQYF	TGTGCCAGCAGCTTAACAGGGGGTTTGGACGAGCAGTACTTC
TRBV28	16	NA	TRBJ1-5	NA	CASSLRTDYSNQPQHF	TGTGCCAGCAGTTTAAGGACCGACTATAGCAATCAGCCCCAGCATTTT
TRBV6-5	11	few	TRBJ1-1	NA	CASRRNTEAFF	TGTGCCAGCAGGAGGAACACTGAAGCTTTCTTT
TRBV6-5	14	NA	TRBJ2-7	NA	CASGRTRRSYEQYF	TGTGCCAGCGGGAGGACACGTCGAAGCTACGAGCAGTACTTC
TRBV5-1	15	NA	TRBJ2-7	NA	CASSLASGFSYEQYF	TGCGCCAGCAGCTTGGCCTCAGGGTTCTCCTACGAGCAGTACTTC
TRBV5-1	14	NA	TRBJ1-6	NA	CASNRDGGFSPLHF	TGCGCCAGCAACCGGGACGGGGGTTTTTCACCCCTCCACTTT
TRBV9	14	NA	TRBJ2-7	TRBD1	CASSVRSDRDEQYF	TGTGCCAGCAGCGTTAGATCGGACAGGGACGAGCAGTACTTC
TRBV25-1	12	NA	TRBJ2-3	TRBD2	CASSEVGRGVDF	TGTGCCAGCAGTGAAGTCGGGAGGGGCGTGGATTTT
TRBV30	14	NA	TRBJ2-1	NA	CAWRRGLTYNEQFF	TGTGCCTGGAGGCGAGGACTTACCTACAATGAGCAGTTCTTC
TRBV11-2	11	NA	TRBJ2-7	NA	CASRLSREQYF	TGTGCCAGCAGACTCTCGCGCGAGCAGTACTTC
TRBV5-1	16	NA	TRBJ1-3	TRBD1	CASSLGQGSPGNTIYF	TGCGCCAGCAGCTTGGGACAGGGGTCGCCTGGAAACACCATATATTTT
TRBV5-4	15	NA	TRBJ2-7	NA	CASSLSPGTSYEQYF	TGTGCCAGCAGCTTGTCTCCAGGGACTTCCTACGAGCAGTACTTC
TRBV30	18	once	TRBJ2-2	TRBD2	CACLVPSGTQSGAGELFF	TGTGCCTGCTTGGTTCCTAGCGGGACCCAGTCGGGCGCCGGGGAGCTGTTTTTT
TRBV6-5	13	NA	TRBJ1-5	NA	CASRPQGNQPQHF	TGTGCCAGCAGACCCCAGGGTAATCAGCCCCAGCATTTT
TRBV27	15	NA	TRBJ2-1	NA	CASSLLTGGRNEQFF	TGTGCCAGCAGTTTACTCACGGGCGGGCGCAATGAGCAGTTCTTC
TRBV29-1	12	NA	TRBJ2-7	TRBD1	CSVGVRGYEQYF	TGCAGCGTTGGGGTCAGGGGGTACGAGCAGTACTTC
TRBV18	16	NA	TRBJ2-4	TRBD1	CASSPFTGQEGIIQYF	TGTGCCAGCTCACCATTTACGGGACAGGAGGGAATCATTCAGTACTTC
TRBV7-2	14	NA	TRBJ2-4	NA	CASSLVLAKNIQYF	TGTGCCAGCAGCTTAGTCCTAGCCAAAAACATTCAGTACTTC
TRBV28	16	NA	TRBJ2-5	NA	CASSLEDTITLETQYF	TGTGCCAGCAGTTTAGAAGACACGATTACTCTAGAGACCCAGTACTTC
TRBV30	15	NA	TRBJ2-3	TRBD2	CAWSVSGRVTDTQYF	TGTGCCTGGAGTGTTAGCGGGAGGGTTACAGATACGCAGTATTTT
TRBV5-5	15	NA	TRBJ2-7	TRBD2	CASSLAPGGPSEQYF	TGTGCCAGCAGCTTGGCACCGGGAGGGCCAAGCGAGCAGTACTTC
TRBV18	14	NA	TRBJ2-6	NA	CASPRNSGANVLTF	TGTGCCAGTCCTAGGAACTCTGGGGCCAACGTCCTGACTTTC
TRBV18	13	few	TRBJ2-7	NA	CASSPPAFNEQYF	TGTGCCAGCTCACCACCGGCTTTCAACGAGCAGTACTTC
TRBV2	12	once	TRBJ2-1	NA	CASGSLQNEQFF	TGTGCCAGCGGGAGCCTCCAAAATGAGCAGTTCTTC